The 32 T cell receptor beta chains below all came from one sample that was sequenced in a study of blood T cells in healthy people across ages. A second PCR, run for roughly 7 to 12 cycles, used a sample-barcoded 5' primer plus a J-beta primer mix. TCRdb reprocessed the 5' RACE reads via MiXCR and lists one record per CDR3 protein. The sample consists of about 640,000 distinct CDR3 sequences, about 53% of them appearing once. Material for sequencing was blood. All receptors come from a man aged 55 to 70 in good health.

CDR3 protein: CSARDRRGLSTDTQYF. The CDR3, as DNA: TGCAGTGCTAGAGATAGGCGGGGGCTCTCCACAGATACGCAGTATTTT. The chain couples TRBV20-1 to TRBJ2-3; tentatively, D is TRBD2 (7 bases). The CDR3 totals 16 residues. Trimming cost V 0 bases and J 2 bases, with 15 bases left between them. Germline assignment: CDR1 DFQATT and CDR2 SNEGSKA (reference sequence).

This clonotype was picked up a small number of times. The chain carries TRBV5-1 and TRBJ2-5; D remains unclear. The V end was cut by 1 base, the J end by 3 bases, with 13 bases between. The CDR3 has 15 residues. Germline lookup yields CDR1 SGHRS and CDR2 YFSETQ. The CDR3 nucleotides read TGCGCCAGCAGCTTGTTCGCGGTGCCGGAAGAGACCCAGTACTTC. Protein: CASSLFAVPEETQYF.

This clonotype was counted a few times. V usage is TRBV7-2 and J usage is TRBJ1-6; D remains unclear. The V and J ends lost 1 base and 8 bases respectively, with 18 bases between them. The length of the CDR3 is 17 residues. Germline-derived CDR1 and CDR2 are SGHTA and FQGNSA. CDR3 in amino acids: CASSLVATPGGDSPLHF. In nucleotides, the CDR3 is TGTGCCAGCAGCTTAGTAGCCACCCCGGGAGGCGATTCACCCCTCCACTTT.

The chain couples TRBV5-4 to TRBJ2-4; D tentatively fits TRBD1 or TRBD2 (5 bases each). The CDR3 runs 13 residues. V shed 4 bases and J shed 9 bases, with 14 bases lying between them. CDR1 and CDR2 (germline): SGHNT, YYREEE (reference sequence). CDR3 loop: CASSQEGDGIQYF. For the CDR3, the DNA is TGTGCCAGCAGCCAGGAAGGGGACGGCATTCAGTACTTC.

The chain employs TRBV6-2 or TRBV6-3 and TRBJ1-6; D is possibly TRBD1 (5 bases). Germline CDR1 MNHEY, CDR2 SVGEGT. The CDR3 sequence is 14 residues long. V was clipped by 5 bases and J by 7 bases, with 12 bases between them. The chain's CDR3 is CASSPATANSPLHF. DNA for the CDR3: TGTGCCAGCAGTCCCGCGACAGCAAATTCACCCCTCCACTTT.

The chain uses TRBV5-1 and TRBJ2-5; 7 bases map to TRBD1. The CDR3 is 14 residues long. V gave up 5 bases and J gave up 0 bases; unmatched junction bases: 4. The V gene's germline CDR1 is SGHRS and CDR2 YFSETQ. The CDR3 loop is CASSIQGDQETQYF. The CDR3 DNA reads TGCGCCAGCAGTATTCAGGGGGACCAAGAGACCCAGTACTTC. Drawing the rest from reference TRBV5-1 and TRBJ2-5, the complete variable domain is KAGVTQTPRYLIKTRGQQVTLSCSPISGHRSVSWYQQTPGQGLQFLFEYFSETQRNKGNFPGRFSGRQFSNSRSEMNVSTLELGDSALYLCASSIQGDQETQYFGPGTRLLVL.

The V call is TRBV12-3 or TRBV12-4, the J call TRBJ1-1, with a possible D match to TRBD1 (5 bases). Trimming took off 6 bases at V and 8 bases at J, with 16 bases between the two ends. The CDR3 runs 13 residues. CDR3 loop: CASSLRLEGEAFF. The CDR3 bases are TGTGCCAGCAGCCTCCGATTGGAGGGGGAAGCTTTCTTT.

For this clonotype: This may stem from a read error, because a much larger clone lies one nucleotide away. The genes are TRBV28 and TRBJ2-7, with 7 positions matching TRBD1. The CDR3 consists of 15 residues. CDR1 MDHEN and CDR2 SYDVKM come from the germline V gene. V shed 6 bases and J 2 bases; nucleotides not matched to a gene: 10. The CDR3 loop is CASSRRQGHTYEQYF. DNA for the CDR3: TGTGCCAGCAGCCGACGACAGGGTCACACCTACGAGCAGTACTTC.

This clonotype turned up a few times. This chain joins TRBV5-1 and TRBJ1-6; TRBD1 is a possible D gene (6 bases). Trimming took 0 bases from V and 6 from J, leaving 10 bases between them. The CDR3 has 15 amino acids. Germline assignment: CDR1 SGHRS and CDR2 YFSETQ. CDR3 DNA: TGCGCCAGCAGCTTGGGACAGGCAGTTAATTCACCCCTCCACTTT. Amino acid sequence: CASSLGQAVNSPLHF.

The V call is TRBV5-1, the J call TRBJ2-7, with 7 bases that match TRBD2. V trimming: 4 bases; J trimming: 2 bases; junction bases outside the gene matches: 9. Germline V gene lookup returns CDR1 SGHRS and CDR2 YFSETQ. The CDR3 totals 15 residues. CDR3 sequence reads: CASSRPSAGAYEQYF. CDR3 DNA sequence: TGCGCCAGCAGCCGGCCATCGGCGGGGGCCTACGAGCAGTACTTC.

This clonotype was detected only a few times. The J gene is TRBJ2-7, the V gene TRBV5-1; 8 nucleotides match TRBD1. Germline trimming cut 7 bases from V and 2 bases from J; bases unmatched to any gene: 8. This CDR3 has 14 amino acids. Germline V gene lookup returns CDR1 SGHRS and CDR2 YFSETQ. Here the CDR3 DNA reads TGCGCCAGCTACCCCGGACAGGGACCCTACGAGCAGTACTTC. Its translation is CASYPGQGPYEQYF.

Ten or more counts support this clonotype. A much larger clonotype is one base distant, so this may be a read error. The V call is TRBV4-1, the J call TRBJ2-7, with unresolved D. V lost 4 bases to trimming and J lost 7 bases, with 11 bases between them. CDR3 size: 12 residues. Germline loops: CDR1 MGHRA, CDR2 YSYEKL. CDR3 sequence: CASSPTNNEQYF. CDR3 coding DNA: TGCGCCAGCAGCCCGACCAACAATGAGCAGTACTTC.

To note about this clonotype: Sequence at one end of the junction differs from germline and may be a read error. This rearrangement joins TRBV9 to TRBJ2-4; 8 nucleotides line up with TRBD2. The J call may be faulty, since TRBJ2-5 better matches the DNA end. Germline V gene lookup returns CDR1 SGDLS and CDR2 YYNGEE. The CDR3 sequence is 18 residues long. The CDR3 DNA reads TGTGCCGGCAGCGTAGTCGTCCCCCCACTAGCGGACCAAGAGACCCAGTACTTC. Translation gives CAGSVVVPPLADQETQYF.

This chain uses TRBV6-2 or TRBV6-3 with TRBJ2-5; no reliable D call. The germline V and J ends were trimmed by 2 bases and 5 bases, with 15 bases remaining between them. Germline CDR1 MNHEY, CDR2 SVGEGT. The CDR3 is made up of 15 amino acids. CDR3 bases: TGTGCCAGCAGTTACATCGCTGCTCGGTGGGAGACCCAGTACTTC. Translating it yields CASSYIAARWETQYF.

The gene calls are TRBV7-8 and TRBJ2-1; TRBD2 agrees at 7 bases. This CDR3 has 17 amino acids. CDR1 and CDR2 (germline): SGHVS, FQNEAQ. The J segment lost 2 bases and the V segment lost 4 bases, leaving 11 bases of the junction unmatched. The CDR3 bases are TGTGCCAGCAGCTGGGCCCTGGGCGGGAGCGCCTACAATGAGCAGTTCTTC. Its protein is CASSWALGGSAYNEQFF.

With respect to this clonotype: At one end the junction does not follow the germline gene, possibly because of a read error. CDR3 sequence (DNA): TGTGCCAGCAGTCAAGGACGGGGCGACTTTTCAGATACGCAGTATTTT. Protein: CASSQGRGDFSDTQYF. The V and J genes are TRBV3-1 and TRBJ2-3; D may match TRBD1 or TRBD2 (5 bases each). In germline, CDR1 is LGHDT, CDR2 YNNKEL (reference sequence). CDR3 length equals 16 residues.

This clonotype was counted once. The chain uses TRBV11-2 and TRBJ2-1; a weak D match, TRBD2 (6 bases). The end of the DNA is better explained by TRBJ2-7, so the J call may be wrong. The CDR3 totals 16 residues. Per germline, CDR1 SGHAT and CDR2 FQNNGV. The CDR3 DNA is TGTGCCAGCAACCGACTAGGGGACGGCTCCTACAATGAGCAGTACTTC. Protein sequence: CASNRLGDGSYNEQYF.

The V and J genes are TRBV7-2 and TRBJ1-5; perhaps TRBD1 as D (5 bases). CDR1 SGHTA and CDR2 FQGNSA come from the germline V gene. This CDR3 is 15 amino acids long. Deletions cut 6 bases from V and 5 bases from J, with 17 bases between. This CDR3 is CASSRTSGSDQPQHF. In DNA form, the CDR3 reads TGTGCCAGCAGTAGAACCTCAGGGTCCGATCAGCCCCAGCATTTT.

The rearrangement links TRBV12-3 or TRBV12-4 to TRBJ2-7; TRBD2 is a possible D gene (5 bases). Trimming left V 6 bases short and J 5 bases short, with 11 bases between. This CDR3 spans 12 amino acids. The CDR3 DNA reads TGTGCCAGCAGGTATCTCGGGAACGAGCAGTACTTC. Its translation is CASRYLGNEQYF.

This clonotype was counted a single time. The V and J genes are TRBV5-1 and TRBJ2-4; the match to TRBD1 covers 10 bases. After removal of 4 bases from V and 4 bases from J, the junction contained 2 bases not matched to a gene. The length of the CDR3 is 14 residues. CDR1 is SGHRS and CDR2 is YFSETQ in the germline V gene. CDR3 loop: CASSAGQGKNIQYF. In DNA, the CDR3 is TGCGCCAGCAGCGCGGGACAGGGGAAAAACATTCAGTACTTC.

The chain recombines TRBV5-1 with TRBJ2-1, with TRBD2 identical over 9 bases. V dropped 0 bases and J dropped 6; count of bases not matched to a gene: 10. This CDR3 is 17 amino acids long. Germline V lookup: CDR1 SGHRS, CDR2 YFSETQ. CDR3 nucleotide sequence: TGCGCCAGCAGCTTGGACGCGGGGGGGCCTGGCCTCAATGAGCAGTTCTTC. Its protein is CASSLDAGGPGLNEQFF.

The chain links TRBV7-9 to TRBJ2-3; 9 positions agree with TRBD2. CDR1 and CDR2 (germline): SEHNR, FQNEAQ (reference sequence). The CDR3 contains 20 residues. V shed 0 bases, J shed 2 bases, and the junction held 15 bases outside the gene matches. CDR3 sequence: CASSLAPSGVVRGYTDTQYF. The CDR3 nucleotides read TGTGCCAGCAGCTTAGCGCCTAGCGGGGTCGTGAGAGGATACACAGATACGCAGTATTTT.

The gene calls are TRBV5-1 and TRBJ1-1; D not certain. This CDR3 has 13 amino acids. Per germline, CDR1 SGHRS and CDR2 YFSETQ. Trimming left V 6 bases short and J 5 bases short, with 14 bases between. The CDR3 is CASTWTEKTEAFF. Written as DNA, the CDR3 is TGCGCCAGCACCTGGACGGAAAAGACTGAAGCTTTCTTT.

This chain uses TRBV28 with TRBJ1-1; unclear D gene. Between the trimmed V and J ends, which lost 2 bases and 7 bases, there was a span of 11 bases. The germline V gene has CDR1 MDHEN and CDR2 SYDVKM. CDR3 size: 13 residues. The CDR3 reads CASSLSGRFEAFF. The CDR3 DNA sequence: TGTGCCAGCAGTTTAAGCGGGCGCTTTGAAGCTTTCTTT.

This clonotype occurred a few times. The chain has TRBV4-1 and TRBJ2-3, with 8 bases aligning to TRBD2. The CDR3 contains 16 residues. Per germline, CDR1 MGHRA and CDR2 YSYEKL. V lost 0 bases and J lost 1; bases outside the gene matches: 3. CDR3 coding DNA: TGCGCCAGCAGCCAAGATAGTAGCGGGGGCACAGATACGCAGTATTTT. It translates to CASSQDSSGGTDTQYF.

The rearrangement links TRBV4-1 to TRBJ1-2; 7 nucleotides align to TRBD1. From germline, CDR1 is MGHRA and CDR2 YSYEKL. This CDR3 spans 17 amino acids. V dropped 2 bases and J dropped 8; count of bases not matched to a gene: 17. The DNA of the CDR3 is TGCGCCAGCAGCCAATCGACAGGGACAGACCGAACCCGGGGCTACACCTTC. Translating it yields CASSQSTGTDRTRGYTF.

The genes are TRBV6-5 and TRBJ2-7; D gene ambiguous. Germline CDR1 reads MNHEY; CDR2 reads SVGAGI. Trimming took 2 bases from V and 4 from J, leaving 12 bases between them. This CDR3 has 14 residues. This CDR3 reads CASSYMATRYEQYF. CDR3 DNA sequence: TGTGCCAGCAGTTACATGGCCACCAGATACGAGCAGTACTTC.

The V and J genes are TRBV24-1 and TRBJ1-2, with D unclear. CDR1 is KGHDR and CDR2 is SFDVKD in the germline V gene. Trimming took 7 bases from V and 6 from J, leaving 17 bases between them. This CDR3 contains 14 residues. CDR3: CATSLASEINGYTF. The CDR3 region has the DNA TGTGCCACCAGCCTCGCCTCGGAAATAAATGGCTACACCTTC.

The chain couples TRBV11-2 to TRBJ2-3, with D perhaps assigned TRBD1 or TRBD2 (5 bases each). Germline values: CDR1 SGHAT, CDR2 FQNNGV. CDR3 length: 16 amino acids. Trimming shortened V by 1 base and J by 6 bases, and 17 bases separated the two germline ends. Here the CDR3 reads CASSLVRGRPLDTQYF. CDR3 bases: TGTGCCAGCAGCTTAGTTCGGGGCAGACCGCTGGATACGCAGTATTTT.

This sequence joins TRBV15 and TRBJ2-7; TRBD1 agrees at 8 bases. Germline V gene lookup returns CDR1 LNHNV and CDR2 YYDKDF (reference sequence). The CDR3 runs to 14 residues. The ends lost 0 bases at V and 5 bases at J; junction bases unmatched: 3. The CDR3: CATSRDGGQDEQYF. In DNA, the CDR3 is TGTGCCACCAGCAGAGACGGGGGACAGGACGAGCAGTACTTC.

This clonotype was detected only once. The chain carries TRBV6-4 and TRBJ2-5; a weak D match, TRBD2 (6 bases). The V and J ends lost 5 bases and 4 bases respectively, with 11 bases between them. This CDR3 is built from 13 residues. In germline, CDR1 is MRHNA, CDR2 SNTAGT. DNA for the CDR3: TGTGCCAGCAGTTCCAACGGGGGAGAGACCCAGTACTTC. It specifies CASSSNGGETQYF.

The genes are TRBV7-2 and TRBJ2-7; 8 bases are a match to TRBD1. The junction had 8 bases not matched to a gene; V was cut back by 6 bases and J by 1 base. CDR3 length: 15 residues. Germline assignment: CDR1 SGHTA and CDR2 FQGNSA. The CDR3 DNA sequence: TGTGCCAGCAGGCCACAGGGGGGAGGATCCTACGAGCAGTACTTC. This sequence encodes CASRPQGGGSYEQYF.